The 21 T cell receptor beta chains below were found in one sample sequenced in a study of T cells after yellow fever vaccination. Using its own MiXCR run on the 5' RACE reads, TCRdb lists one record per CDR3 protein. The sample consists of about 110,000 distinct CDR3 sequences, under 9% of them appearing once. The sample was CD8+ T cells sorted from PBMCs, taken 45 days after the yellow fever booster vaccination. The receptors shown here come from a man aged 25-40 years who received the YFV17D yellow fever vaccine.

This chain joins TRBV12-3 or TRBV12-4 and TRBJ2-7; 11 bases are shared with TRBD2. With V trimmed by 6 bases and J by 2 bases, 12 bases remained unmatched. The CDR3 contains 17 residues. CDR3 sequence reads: CASSPGLAEWATYEQYF. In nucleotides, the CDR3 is TGTGCCAGCAGCCCGGGACTAGCGGAGTGGGCAACCTACGAGCAGTACTTC.

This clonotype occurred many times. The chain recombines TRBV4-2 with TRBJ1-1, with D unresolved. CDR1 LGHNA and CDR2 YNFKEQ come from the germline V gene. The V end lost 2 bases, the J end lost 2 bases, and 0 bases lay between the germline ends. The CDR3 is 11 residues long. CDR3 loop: CASSQNTEAFF. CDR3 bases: TGTGCCAGCAGCCAAAACACTGAAGCTTTCTTT.

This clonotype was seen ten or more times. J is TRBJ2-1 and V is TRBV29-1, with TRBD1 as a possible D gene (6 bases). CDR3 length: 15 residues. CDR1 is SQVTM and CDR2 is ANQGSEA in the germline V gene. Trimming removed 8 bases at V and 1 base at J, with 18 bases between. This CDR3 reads CSNWDTRTSYNEQFF. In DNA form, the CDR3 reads TGCAGCAACTGGGACACACGGACGTCCTACAATGAGCAGTTCTTC.

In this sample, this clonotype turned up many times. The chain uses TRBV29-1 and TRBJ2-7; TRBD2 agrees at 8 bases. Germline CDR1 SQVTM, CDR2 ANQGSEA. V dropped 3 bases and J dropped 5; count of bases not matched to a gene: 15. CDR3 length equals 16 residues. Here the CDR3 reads CSVEGDLAGKVDEQYF. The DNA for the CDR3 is TGCAGCGTTGAGGGCGACTTAGCGGGAAAGGTGGACGAGCAGTACTTC.

The CDR3 is CASSYSPGLAGGSPSYEQYF. The CDR3 DNA is TGTGCCAGCAGCTACTCACCCGGACTAGCGGGAGGCTCCCCTAGCTACGAGCAGTACTTC. V usage is TRBV7-9 and J usage is TRBJ2-7; TRBD2 aligns across 14 bases. This CDR3 has 20 residues. Trimming at V came to 4 bases and at J to 3 bases, leaving 17 bases not matched to a gene. Per germline, CDR1 SEHNR and CDR2 FQNEAQ (reference sequence). Variable domain in full (rest from reference TRBV7-9 and TRBJ2-7): DTGVSQNPRHKITKRGQNVTFRCDPISEHNRLYWYRQTLGQGPEFLTYFQNEAQLEKSRLLSDRFSAERPKGSFSTLEIQRTEQGDSAMYLCASSYSPGLAGGSPSYEQYFGPGTRLTVT.

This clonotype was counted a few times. The CDR3 region is CASSERAGSTGELFF. The CDR3 DNA is TGTGCCAGCAGTGAACGGGCGGGAAGCACCGGGGAGCTGTTTTTT. The gene calls are TRBV25-1 and TRBJ2-2; tentatively, D is TRBD2 (6 bases). Trimming stripped 2 bases from V and 4 bases from J, with 11 bases between. Germline CDR1 MGHDK, CDR2 SYGVNS. CDR3 length equals 15 residues.

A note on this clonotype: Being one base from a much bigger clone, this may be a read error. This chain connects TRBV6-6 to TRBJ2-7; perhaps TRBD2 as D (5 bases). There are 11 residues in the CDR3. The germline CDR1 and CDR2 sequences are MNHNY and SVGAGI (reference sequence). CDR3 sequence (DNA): TGTGCCAGCGGGAGCTCCTACGGGCAGTACTTC. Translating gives CASGSSYGQYF.

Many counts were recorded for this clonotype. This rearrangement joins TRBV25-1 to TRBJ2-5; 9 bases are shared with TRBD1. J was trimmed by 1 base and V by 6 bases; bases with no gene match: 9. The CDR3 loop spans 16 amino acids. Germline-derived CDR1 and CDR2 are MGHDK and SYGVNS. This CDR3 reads CASSALGTGLQETQYF. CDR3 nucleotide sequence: TGTGCCAGCAGCGCACTCGGGACAGGGCTCCAAGAGACCCAGTACTTC.

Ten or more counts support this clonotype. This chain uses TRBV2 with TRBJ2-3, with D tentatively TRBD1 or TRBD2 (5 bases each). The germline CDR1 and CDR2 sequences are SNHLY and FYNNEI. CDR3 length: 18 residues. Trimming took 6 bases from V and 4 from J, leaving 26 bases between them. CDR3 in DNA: TGTGCCAGCAGGAGGGACCCCAGCGACAGTCGGCCCGCAGATACGCAGTATTTT. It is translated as CASRRDPSDSRPADTQYF.

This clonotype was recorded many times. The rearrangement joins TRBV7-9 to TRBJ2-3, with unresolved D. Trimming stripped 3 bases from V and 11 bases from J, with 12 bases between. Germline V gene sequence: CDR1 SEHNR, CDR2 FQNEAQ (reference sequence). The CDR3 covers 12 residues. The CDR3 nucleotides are TGTGCCAGCAGCTTTAGCCACCATCAGCAGTATTTT. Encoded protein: CASSFSHHQQYF.

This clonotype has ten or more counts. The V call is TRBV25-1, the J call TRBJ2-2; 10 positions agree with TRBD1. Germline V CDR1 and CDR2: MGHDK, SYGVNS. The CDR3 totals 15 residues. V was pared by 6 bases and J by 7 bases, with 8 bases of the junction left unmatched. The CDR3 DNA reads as TGTGCCAGCAGCGTAGACAGGGGGCGCAGCGGGGAGCTGTTTTTT. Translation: CASSVDRGRSGELFF.

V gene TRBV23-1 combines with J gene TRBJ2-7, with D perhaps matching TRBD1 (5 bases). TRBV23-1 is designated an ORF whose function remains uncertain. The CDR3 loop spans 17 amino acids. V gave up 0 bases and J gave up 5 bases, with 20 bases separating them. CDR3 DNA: TGCGCCAGCAGTCAATCTTTCCAGGGAAGGGGATGGGACGAGCAGTACTTC. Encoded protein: CASSQSFQGRGWDEQYF.

The CDR3 DNA is TGTGCCAGCAGTTACTCGATTTGGCTTATCTACGAGCAGTACTTC. Amino acid sequence: CASSYSIWLIYEQYF. The V call is TRBV6-5, the J call TRBJ2-7; the D is unclear. Germline CDR1 reads MNHEY; CDR2 reads SVGAGI. There are 15 residues in the CDR3. Deletions cut 0 bases from V and 3 bases from J, with 12 bases between.

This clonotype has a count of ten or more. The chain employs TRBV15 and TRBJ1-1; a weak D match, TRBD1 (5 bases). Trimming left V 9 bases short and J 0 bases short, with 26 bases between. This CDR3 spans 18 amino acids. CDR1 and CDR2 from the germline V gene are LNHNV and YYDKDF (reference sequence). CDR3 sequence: CATGGPDSATLMNTEAFF. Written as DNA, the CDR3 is TGTGCCACGGGGGGACCCGACTCTGCCACCCTCATGAACACTGAAGCTTTCTTT. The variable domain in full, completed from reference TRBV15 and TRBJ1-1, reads DAMVIQNPRYQVTQFGKPVTLSCSQTLNHNVMYWYQQKSSQAPKLLFHYYDKDFNNEADTPDNFQSRRPNTSFCFLDIRSPGLGDTAMYLCATGGPDSATLMNTEAFFGQGTRLTVV.

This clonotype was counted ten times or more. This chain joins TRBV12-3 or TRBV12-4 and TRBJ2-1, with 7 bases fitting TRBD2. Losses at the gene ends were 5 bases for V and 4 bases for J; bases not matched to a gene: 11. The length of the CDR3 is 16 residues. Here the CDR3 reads CASSPWEVAGYNEQFF. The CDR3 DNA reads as TGTGCCAGCAGTCCATGGGAGGTAGCGGGTTACAATGAGCAGTTCTTC.

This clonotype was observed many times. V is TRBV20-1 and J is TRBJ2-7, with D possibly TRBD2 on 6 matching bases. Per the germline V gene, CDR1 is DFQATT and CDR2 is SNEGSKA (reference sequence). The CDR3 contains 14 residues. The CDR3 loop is CSIRHGTGDYEQYF. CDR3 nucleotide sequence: TGCAGCATAAGACACGGGACGGGGGATTACGAGCAGTACTTC.

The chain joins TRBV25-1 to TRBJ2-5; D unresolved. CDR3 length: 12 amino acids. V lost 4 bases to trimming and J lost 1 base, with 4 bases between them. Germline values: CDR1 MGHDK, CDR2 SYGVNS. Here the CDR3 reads CASSGVQETQYF. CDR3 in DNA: TGTGCCAGCAGTGGGGTCCAAGAGACCCAGTACTTC.

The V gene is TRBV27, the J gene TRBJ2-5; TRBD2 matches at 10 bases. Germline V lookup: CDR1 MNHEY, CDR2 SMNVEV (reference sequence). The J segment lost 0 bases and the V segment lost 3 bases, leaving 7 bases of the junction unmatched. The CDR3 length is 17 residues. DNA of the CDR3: TGTGCCAGCAGTTTGCTAGCGGGAGACAAGTACCAAGAGACCCAGTACTTC. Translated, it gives CASSLLAGDKYQETQYF.

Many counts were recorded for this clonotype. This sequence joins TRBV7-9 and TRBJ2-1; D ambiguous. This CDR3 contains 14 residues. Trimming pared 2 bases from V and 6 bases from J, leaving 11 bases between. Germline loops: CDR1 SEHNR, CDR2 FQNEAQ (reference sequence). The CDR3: CASSLTSLANEQFF. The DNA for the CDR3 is TGTGCCAGCAGCTTAACCTCTCTCGCCAATGAGCAGTTCTTC.

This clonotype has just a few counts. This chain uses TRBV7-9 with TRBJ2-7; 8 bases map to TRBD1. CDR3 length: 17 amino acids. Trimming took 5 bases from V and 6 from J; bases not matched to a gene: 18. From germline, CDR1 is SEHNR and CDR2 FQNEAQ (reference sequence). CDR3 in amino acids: CASSPAGGQGRVGEQYF. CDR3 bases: TGTGCCAGCAGCCCAGCTGGCGGACAGGGAAGAGTTGGCGAGCAGTACTTC.

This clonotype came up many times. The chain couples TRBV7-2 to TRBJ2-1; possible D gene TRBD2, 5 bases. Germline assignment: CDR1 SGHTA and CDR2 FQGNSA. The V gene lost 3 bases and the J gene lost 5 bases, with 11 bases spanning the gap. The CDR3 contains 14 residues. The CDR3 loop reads CASSFVSENNEQFF. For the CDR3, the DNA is TGTGCCAGCAGCTTTGTTAGCGAGAACAATGAGCAGTTCTTC.